This section outlines one T cell receptor beta chain sequence together with its context. Its target is unknown. The sample is drawn from a study of vaccination and CD4 T cells after COVID-19. The CDR3 covers 15 residues. Trimming stripped 10 bases from V and 1 base from J, with 16 bases between. The V gene's germline CDR1 is ENHRY and CDR2 SYGVKD. Time point defined: late sampling 161 to 241 days after vaccination in a few convalescent patients. Treatment denoted: roughly ten-day PBMC culture with coronavirus spike peptide pools or control peptides (ViraFEST assay). Overall study findings and caveats: In median terms, SARS-CoV-2-reactive clonotypes went from approximately 21 to 38, a nonsignificant rise.

The assay that was used to sequence DNA from cultured CD4+ T cells was the Oncomine TCR Beta short-read assay. TCRdb re-derived calls from the PCR reads in MiXCR, one entry per CDR3 protein. Of about 22,000 distinct CDR3 sequences in the sample, 32% were seen once. Material: CD4+ T cells from blood, cultured in vitro, obtained about 7 months after SARS-CoV-2 vaccination. The clonotype originates from a human donor who had recovered from COVID-19. The J gene is TRBJ2-2, the V gene TRBV10-3; weak D call: TRBD2 (7 bases). The CDR3: CATGRGPENTGELFF. In nucleotides, the CDR3 is TGTGCCACCGGGCGGGGGCCAGAGAACACCGGGGAGCTGTTTTTT.